This T cell receptor (beta chain) was sequenced in a study of blood T cell repertoires in COVID-19. On the study more broadly: From the United States, Italy and Spain came samples of acute and convalescent COVID-19.

This clone was counted a single time. A read error may explain this, as a much larger clone is one base away. This same CDR3 is encoded by further DNA sequences in the sample. The table came from immunoSEQ multiplex PCR; TCRdb's copy has only in-frame clones and leaves some out. Among approximately 220,000 clones listed, roughly 80% were seen once. Germline values: CDR1 SEHNR, CDR2 FQNEAQ (reference sequence). This CDR3 contains 12 residues. V lost 5 bases, J lost 6 bases, and 3 bases stayed unmatched. The sequence was obtained from an elderly woman with acute or convalescent COVID-19. The chain uses TRBV7-9 and TRBJ1-1, with TRBD1 matching over 7 bases. The sequenced sample consisted of peripheral blood. Written as DNA, the CDR3 is TGTGCCAGCAGCCACGGGACAGCTGAAGCTTTCTTT. This translates into CASSHGTAEAFF. Full variable domain (outside the CDR3, taken from reference TRBV7-9 and TRBJ1-1): DTGVSQNPRHKITKRGQNVTFRCDPISEHNRLYWYRQTLGQGPEFLTYFQNEAQLEKSRLLSDRFSAERPKGSFSTLEIQRTEQGDSAMYLCASSHGTAEAFFGQGTRLTVV.